These T cell receptor beta chains were read from a single sample in a study of cytomegalovirus exposure and HLA in healthy donors. Using immunoSEQ multiplex PCR, the repertoire was profiled, and TCRdb retains in-frame clones only, with some absent. This sample has over 100,000 clones, with around 73% found just once. The sequencing input was PBMCs. All receptors derive from a female donor in good health and CMV-seronegative. Each CDR3 is given with its conserved first and last residue. Fields, in order: V gene, D gene, J gene, clone size, CDR3 DNA, CDR3 protein. The D gene is left open where the match is weak. Size tells how often a clone was seen (once, few, many) or the class of an expanded clone, and some rows leave it out.

TRBV10-1	TRBD2	TRBJ2-1	.	TGCGCCAGCAGTGGGAAGGGTATTAGCGGGGCGGACAATGAGCAGTTCTTC	CASSGKGISGADNEQFF
TRBV19	.	TRBJ2-2	.	TGTGCCAGTATGGAGGGTATTCACACCGGGGAGCTGTTTTTT	CASMEGIHTGELFF
TRBV7-9	TRBD2	TRBJ2-1	.	TGTGCCAGCAGCTTAGCGGGGACTAGCAATGAGCAGTTCTTC	CASSLAGTSNEQFF
TRBV6-6	.	TRBJ1-1	few	TGTGCCAGCAGTTACCCTATGGGCCGGAACACTGAAGCTTTCTTT	CASSYPMGRNTEAFF
TRBV5-1	TRBD2	TRBJ2-3	once	TGCGCCAGCAGCTTGGTTCCAGCGGGAGGGCCTTTTGATACGCAGTATTTT	CASSLVPAGGPFDTQYF
TRBV4-2	TRBD2	TRBJ2-1	.	TGTGCCAGCAGCCAAGAAACTAGCGGGAGTGAGCAGTTCTTC	CASSQETSGSEQFF
TRBV7-9	TRBD1	TRBJ1-6	.	TGTGCCAGCAGCCTGACAGGGGGCCGTTCACCCCTCCACTTT	CASSLTGGRSPLHF
TRBV10-1	TRBD1	TRBJ1-2	.	TGCGCCAGCAGGTGTCCTCAGGGGGATCAACTCTCTGGCTACACCTTC	CASRCPQGDQLSGYTF
TRBV6-1	.	TRBJ2-5	.	TGTGCCAGCAGTGAAAGCGGACAAGAGACCCAGTACTTC	CASSESGQETQYF
TRBV7-8	.	TRBJ2-5	once	TGTGCCAGCAGCTTAGTGAGGGTAGGGCCCCCAGAGACCCAGTACTTC	CASSLVRVGPPETQYF
TRBV28	.	TRBJ1-5	.	TGTGCCAGCAGTCCACACATCAATCAGCCCCAGCATTTT	CASSPHINQPQHF
TRBV2	TRBD1	TRBJ1-1	.	TGTGCCAGCAGTGAAAGGAGACAGGGGGCAAACACTGAAGCTTTCTTT	CASSERRQGANTEAFF
TRBV30	TRBD1	TRBJ1-1	.	TGTGCCTGGAGTGTAAAGGGGGCAGGGGGCATGGGTACTGAAGCTTTCTTT	CAWSVKGAGGMGTEAFF
TRBV29-1	.	TRBJ1-1	.	TGCAGCGTTGACGGAGGGCCTGAAGCTTTCTTT	CSVDGGPEAFF
TRBV29-1	.	TRBJ1-3	.	TGCAGCGTTGAAATCAGTTCTGGAAACACCATATATTTT	CSVEISSGNTIYF
TRBV4-1	.	TRBJ1-2	few	TGCGCCAGCAGCCAAGAAGGCAGGGGAGGGGGCTACACCTTC	CASSQEGRGGGYTF
TRBV4-3	.	TRBJ2-1	.	TGCGCCAGCAGCCAAGGGGGCCGACTTTCCTACAATGAGCAGTTCTTC	CASSQGGRLSYNEQFF
TRBV4-3	.	TRBJ2-4	.	TGCGCCAGCAGCCAAGATCGGGGCCAGGGGCGAAACATTCAGTACTTC	CASSQDRGQGRNIQYF
TRBV6-4	.	TRBJ2-1	.	TGTGCCAGCAGCGCTGAACCGGGACTGGGGCCCTACAATGAGCAGTTCTTC	CASSAEPGLGPYNEQFF
TRBV28	.	TRBJ2-4	.	TGTGCCACCCTGCAGGGCCCTAAAAACATTCAGTACTTC	CATLQGPKNIQYF
TRBV7-2	.	TRBJ2-3	.	TGTGCCAGCAGCTTAGCGTCGTCCGGGATAGATACGCAGTATTTT	CASSLASSGIDTQYF
TRBV5-1	TRBD2	TRBJ2-2	.	TGCGCCAGCAGCCCGGGGACTAGCGGGAACACCGGGGAGCTGTTTTTT	CASSPGTSGNTGELFF
TRBV28	TRBD2	TRBJ2-1	few	TGTGCCAGCAGTTCCTCAGCGGGAGGGTTCCACAATGAGCAGTTCTTC	CASSSSAGGFHNEQFF
TRBV2	TRBD1	TRBJ1-2	once	TGTGCCAGCAGTGAAATGACAGGGGGCAATGGCTACACCTTC	CASSEMTGGNGYTF
TRBV11-2	TRBD2	TRBJ2-7	few	TGTGCCAGCAGCCCCTGGACTAGCGGACCCCGAAACTCCTACGAGCAGTACTTC	CASSPWTSGPRNSYEQYF
TRBV27	.	TRBJ2-2	.	TGTGCCAGCACAAGAGGAGGGCGGGTCACCGGGGAGCTGTTTTTT	CASTRGGRVTGELFF
TRBV5-1	.	TRBJ2-7	.	TGCGCCAGCAGCTTGGAGGACCTAGCCTACGAGCAGTACTTC	CASSLEDLAYEQYF
TRBV18	TRBD2	TRBJ2-1	few	TGTGCCAGCTCACCAAGGCGGGAGGGCAATGAGCAGTTCTTC	CASSPRREGNEQFF